A single sample gave rise to the 32 T cell receptor beta chains below, sequenced in a study of T cells in lung cancer brain metastases. The assay was immunoSEQ multiplex PCR, and TCRdb's table has in-frame clones only and misses some. The table records several thousand clones, roughly 85% of them present only once. The sequencing sample was made of tumor tissue from the primary lung tumor. The receptors originated from a man aged 50 to 60 with non-small cell lung cancer.

CDR3 sequence: CASTRGQGAFGEAFF. The CDR3 DNA follows: TGTGCCAGCACCCGGGGACAGGGAGCTTTTGGCGAAGCTTTCTTT. The chain couples TRBV6-5 to TRBJ1-1, with 9 nucleotides matching TRBD1. Per the germline V gene, CDR1 is MNHEY and CDR2 is SVGAGI. The CDR3 is 15 amino acids. Trimming cost V 7 bases and J 8 bases; bases outside gene matches: 14.

The CDR3 spells CASRTLAGGAGELFF. CDR3 coding DNA: TGTGCCAGTAGAACTCTAGCGGGGGGAGCCGGGGAGCTGTTTTTT. This chain links TRBV19 with TRBJ2-2; 11 bases are a match to TRBD2. CDR3 length equals 15 residues. The V and J ends lost 6 bases and 6 bases, in that order; junction bases with no gene match: 6. Germline V gene lookup returns CDR1 LNHDA and CDR2 SQIVND (reference sequence).

This chain uses TRBV7-9 with TRBJ2-1; 7 nucleotides align to TRBD1. Germline CDR1 is SEHNR and CDR2 is FQNEAQ (reference sequence). The V and J ends lost 1 base and 0 bases, in that order; junction bases with no gene match: 3. CDR3 length: 16 residues. CDR3 nucleotides: TGTGCCAGCAGCTTAGGGACAGGAAACTCCTACAATGAGCAGTTCTTC. Protein: CASSLGTGNSYNEQFF.

The chain couples TRBV30 to TRBJ1-1; D is possibly TRBD1 (5 bases). Per the germline V gene, CDR1 is GTSNPN and CDR2 is SVGIG (reference sequence). Trimming pared 3 bases from V and 5 bases from J, leaving 19 bases between. The CDR3 runs to 15 residues. As DNA, the CDR3 is TGTGCCTGGAGCCGCCCCCGACCGGCAGGGACTGAAGCTTTCTTT. Its translation: CAWSRPRPAGTEAFF.

The V and J genes are TRBV29-1 and TRBJ2-3, with TRBD2 as a possible D gene (7 bases). Trimming shortened V by 7 bases and J by 3 bases, and 20 bases separated the two germline ends. Germline assignment: CDR1 SQVTM and CDR2 ANQGSEA. This CDR3 contains 15 residues. In nucleotides, the CDR3 is TGCAGCGCTGGTCGGGGGGCTACGGGGACAGATACGCAGTATTTT. Residues: CSAGRGATGTDTQYF.

The chain links TRBV5-3 to TRBJ1-1; D not certain. TRBV5-3 belongs to the ORF category, with a function that is uncertain. The CDR3 is 15 amino acids. Trimming shortened V by 3 bases and J by 2 bases, and 14 bases separated the two germline ends. In DNA form, the CDR3 reads TGTGCCAGAAGCTCTGAGGGAGGTTTAAACACTGAAGCTTTCTTT. Translation: CARSSEGGLNTEAFF.

The chain links TRBV13 to TRBJ2-4, with TRBD2 identical over 13 bases. The J segment lost 2 bases and the V segment lost 3 bases, leaving 16 bases of the junction unmatched. Germline-derived CDR1 and CDR2 are PRHDT and FYEKMQ (reference sequence). The CDR3 runs 21 residues. Here the CDR3 DNA reads TGTGCCAGCAGCTTTCCACCCTACACCGGACTAGCGGGGGACTCCAAAAACATTCAGTACTTC. Amino acids: CASSFPPYTGLAGDSKNIQYF.

The chain recombines TRBV5-4 with TRBJ2-5; D is unclear. This CDR3 contains 13 residues. Trimming took off 0 bases at V and 2 bases at J, with 5 bases between the two ends. The germline V gene has CDR1 SGHNT and CDR2 YYREEE (reference sequence). The CDR3 DNA sequence: TGTGCCAGCAGCTTGGACCAGCAAGAGACCCAGTACTTC. Protein product: CASSLDQQETQYF.

The genes are TRBV7-6 and TRBJ1-3; TRBD1 might be the D (5 bases). Germline V gene data show CDR1 as SGHVS and CDR2 as FNYEAQ. The V and J ends lost 3 bases and 0 bases respectively, with 12 bases between them. The length of the CDR3 is 16 residues. The CDR3 spells CASSLNRPSSGNTIYF. The CDR3 DNA sequence: TGTGCCAGCAGCTTGAACAGGCCCTCCTCTGGAAACACCATATATTTT.

In regard to this clone: Relative to the germline gene, one junction end is altered; a read error may explain this. This chain links TRBV7-2 with TRBJ2-7; D might be TRBD2 (6 bases). The CDR3 runs to 14 residues. Germline loops: CDR1 SGHTA, CDR2 FQGNSA. The CDR3 nucleotides are TGTGCCAGCAGCTTAAACGGGGGTGGTGGGGAGCAGTATTTC. Its protein is CASSLNGGGGEQYF.

The V gene is TRBV18, the J gene TRBJ2-2; D is uncertain. The CDR3 totals 15 residues. V was cut by 5 bases and J by 1 base, with 11 bases left in between. Germline V gene sequence: CDR1 KGHSH, CDR2 LQKENI. This chain's CDR3 is CASSYVRRNTGELFF. The CDR3 bases are TGTGCCAGCTCATACGTAAGAAGGAACACCGGGGAGCTGTTTTTT.

The J gene is TRBJ2-3, the V gene TRBV7-2; 10 bases are shared with TRBD1. This CDR3 spans 14 amino acids. Germline V gene sequence: CDR1 SGHTA, CDR2 FQGNSA. The ends lost 5 bases at V and 4 bases at J; junction bases unmatched: 3. This chain's CDR3 is CASSRDRGSDTQYF. Here the CDR3 DNA reads TGTGCCAGCAGCCGGGACAGGGGATCAGATACGCAGTATTTT.

The CDR3 is CASSFTGQGYNEQFF. The CDR3 bases are TGTGCCAGCAGTTTCACGGGACAGGGATACAATGAGCAGTTCTTC. This sequence joins TRBV6-5 and TRBJ2-1; 9 bases map to TRBD1. The V and J ends lost 4 bases and 4 bases, in that order; junction bases with no gene match: 5. There are 15 residues in the CDR3. Per the germline V gene, CDR1 is MNHEY and CDR2 is SVGAGI.

V gene TRBV7-8 combines with J gene TRBJ1-2, with unresolved D. The CDR3 length is 13 residues. The V end lost 5 bases, the J end lost 0 bases, and 7 bases lay between the germline ends. In germline, CDR1 is SGHVS, CDR2 FQNEAQ. The CDR3 protein is CASSDVANYGYTF. The CDR3 region has the DNA TGTGCCAGCAGCGACGTGGCTAACTATGGCTACACCTTC.

This clone was counted once. The chain couples TRBV18 to TRBJ2-5; TRBD2 matches at 7 bases. The CDR3 is 15 amino acids. V shed 3 bases and J 4 bases; nucleotides not matched to a gene: 8. The germline V gene has CDR1 KGHSH and CDR2 LQKENI. The CDR3 DNA sequence: TGTGCCAGCTCACCCGTCGGAGCGGGAAGAGAGACCCAGTACTTC. This translates into CASSPVGAGRETQYF.

The chain couples TRBV11-3 to TRBJ2-7; perhaps TRBD2 as D (5 bases). The CDR3 sequence is 9 residues long. CDR1 and CDR2 from the germline V gene are SGHNT and YENEEA. With 11 bases removed from V and 6 bases from J, the gap between germline ends came to 8 bases. The CDR3 loop reads CACGCEQYF. The CDR3 DNA follows: TGTGCCTGCGGGTGCGAGCAGTACTTC.

In regard to this clone: A junction end diverges from the germline sequence, so it may reflect a read error. Additional DNA sequences in this sample encode the identical CDR3. V is TRBV6-5 and J is TRBJ1-2; D is undetermined. This CDR3 comprises 14 residues. CDR1 and CDR2 (germline): MNHEY, SVGAGI. The CDR3 loop is CASSRNLGNYGYTF. CDR3 sequence (DNA): TGTGCCAGCAGCCGGAACTTGGGAAACTATGGCTACACTTTC.

The chain uses TRBV6-5 and TRBJ2-7; D may be TRBD1 (6 bases). Germline V gene lookup returns CDR1 MNHEY and CDR2 SVGAGI. The V gene lost 6 bases and the J gene lost 2 bases, with 8 bases spanning the gap. The CDR3 contains 12 residues. CDR3 in amino acids: CASRGDTYEQYF. The CDR3 DNA sequence: TGTGCCAGCAGAGGGGACACCTACGAGCAGTACTTC.

The J gene is TRBJ2-3, the V gene TRBV7-2, with TRBD2 matching 16 bases. The germline gives CDR1 SGHTA, CDR2 FQGNSA. This CDR3 is 18 amino acids long. Trimming took 5 bases from V and 3 from J; bases not matched to a gene: 8. CDR3: CASSDTGTSGGGTDTQYF. CDR3 DNA: TGTGCCAGCAGCGACACCGGGACTAGCGGGGGGGGTACAGATACGCAGTATTTT.

The V gene is TRBV9, the J gene TRBJ2-3; a possible D gene is TRBD2 (5 bases). Germline lookup yields CDR1 SGDLS and CDR2 YYNGEE. The germline V and J ends were trimmed by 0 bases and 4 bases, with 9 bases remaining between them. This CDR3 region has 14 residues. The CDR3 reads CASSVALRADTQYF. In DNA, the CDR3 is TGTGCCAGCAGCGTAGCTTTGCGGGCAGATACGCAGTATTTT.

Turning to this clone: The junction and the germline gene differ at one end; a read error may be behind it. The chain combines TRBV9 with TRBJ1-6, with D unresolved. Germline assignment: CDR1 SGDLS and CDR2 YYNGEE. This CDR3 comprises 17 residues. CDR3 in DNA: TGTGTCAGCAGCCCGGAGCCTGGTGCAGCTCCTAATTCACCCCTCCACTTT. Protein sequence: CVSSPEPGAAPNSPLHF.

DNA for the CDR3: TGTGCCAGCAGGACCAGGGGGCAAGGAACTGAAGCTTTCTTT. Its translation: CASRTRGQGTEAFF. This rearrangement joins TRBV6-5 to TRBJ1-1, with 8 bases that match TRBD1. The V gene's germline CDR1 is MNHEY and CDR2 SVGAGI. Losses at the gene ends were 6 bases for V and 5 bases for J; bases not matched to a gene: 8. CDR3 size: 14 residues.

The chain couples TRBV27 to TRBJ2-3; weak D call: TRBD1 (6 bases). Trimming stripped 5 bases from V and 6 bases from J, with 12 bases between. The germline CDR1 and CDR2 sequences are MNHEY and SMNVEV (reference sequence). This CDR3 comprises 13 residues. The DNA of the CDR3 is TGTGCCAGCAGTGCAGGGGTGGTTGATACGCAGTATTTT. Encoded protein: CASSAGVVDTQYF.

The rearrangement joins TRBV27 to TRBJ2-3; a possible D gene is TRBD2 (6 bases). V lost 6 bases and J 0 bases, leaving 13 bases between the germline ends. The CDR3 length is 15 residues. Germline V gene data show CDR1 as MNHEY and CDR2 as SMNVEV (reference sequence). The CDR3 DNA sequence: TGTGCCAGCAGCCCGGGACTCCTCAGCACAGATACGCAGTATTTT. It yields the protein CASSPGLLSTDTQYF.

The rearrangement joins TRBV7-9 to TRBJ2-2; maybe TRBD1 (6 bases). The CDR3 consists of 14 residues. Germline V CDR1 and CDR2: SEHNR, FQNEAQ (reference sequence). V shed 6 bases and J shed 0 bases, with 8 bases lying between them. The CDR3 region has the DNA TGTGCCAGCAGGAACAGGGCGAACACCGGGGAGCTGTTTTTT. Its translation is CASRNRANTGELFF. Using reference TRBV7-9 and TRBJ2-2 for the parts outside the CDR3, the full variable domain is DTGVSQNPRHKITKRGQNVTFRCDPISEHNRLYWYRQTLGQGPEFLTYFQNEAQLEKSRLLSDRFSAERPKGSFSTLEIQRTEQGDSAMYLCASRNRANTGELFFGEGSRLTVL.

The chain couples TRBV7-2 to TRBJ2-1, with a tentative D call TRBD1 (6 bases). CDR3 length equals 13 residues. CDR1 is SGHTA and CDR2 is FQGNSA in the germline V gene. V was cut by 6 bases and J by 7 bases, with 13 bases left in between. The CDR3 DNA sequence: TGTGCCAGCAGTTTACAGGGTGGGAATGAGCAGTTCTTC. Amino acids: CASSLQGGNEQFF.

The V and J genes are TRBV5-1 and TRBJ1-1; TRBD1 aligns across 7 bases. The germline V gene has CDR1 SGHRS and CDR2 YFSETQ. The CDR3 is made up of 13 amino acids. The trim removed 7 bases at V and 1 base at J, leaving 4 bases unmatched. The CDR3 loop reads CASSGQTNTEAFF. The CDR3 DNA follows: TGCGCCAGCTCGGGACAGACGAACACTGAAGCTTTCTTT.

Concerning this clone: The same CDR3 can be traced to other DNA sequences in this sample. The chain employs TRBV6-1 and TRBJ2-6; 7 nucleotides align to TRBD1. The germline V gene encodes CDR1 MNHNS and CDR2 SASEGT. The CDR3 contains 15 residues. V lost 2 bases to trimming and J lost 2 bases; unmatched junction nucleotides: 0. This chain's CDR3 is CASSEQGAGANVLTF. CDR3 sequence (DNA): TGTGCCAGCAGTGAACAGGGGGCTGGGGCCAACGTCCTGACTTTC.

The rearrangement links TRBV18 to TRBJ2-7; the D is unclear. The CDR3 has 13 amino acids. CDR1 is KGHSH and CDR2 is LQKENI in the germline V gene. Deletions cut 2 bases from V and 3 bases from J, with 8 bases between. The CDR3 protein is CASSPGSYYEQYF. In nucleotides, the CDR3 is TGTGCCAGCTCACCAGGCAGCTACTACGAGCAGTACTTC.

V is TRBV5-1 and J is TRBJ1-1; D is perhaps TRBD1 (5 bases). V was shortened by 5 bases and J by 1 base, with 18 bases between the two germline ends. The germline V gene encodes CDR1 SGHRS and CDR2 YFSETQ. CDR3 length: 16 amino acids. This chain's CDR3 is CASSREGRGRNTEAFF. The CDR3 DNA is TGCGCCAGCAGTAGGGAGGGGCGGGGGAGGAACACTGAAGCTTTCTTT.

This chain joins TRBV6-5 and TRBJ2-3; D gene ambiguous. Germline V lookup: CDR1 MNHEY, CDR2 SVGAGI. V lost 0 bases, J lost 3 bases, and 10 bases lay in between. The CDR3 consists of 15 residues. This CDR3 reads CASSYSPLRTDTQYF. The CDR3 bases are TGTGCCAGCAGTTACTCACCCCTAAGGACAGATACGCAGTATTTT.

The rearrangement uses TRBV7-9 and TRBJ1-3; D call uncertain. The CDR3 has 12 residues. The V end was cut by 3 bases, the J end by 4 bases, with 4 bases between. Germline V gene lookup returns CDR1 SEHNR and CDR2 FQNEAQ (reference sequence). CDR3 in amino acids: CASSFEGNTIYF. The CDR3 DNA sequence: TGTGCCAGCAGCTTTGAGGGAAACACCATATATTTT.